The 14 T cell receptor beta chains given below trace back to one sample, sequenced in a study of response to subunit inactivated influenza vaccine. TCRdb called the RT-PCR reads again in MiXCR, with one record for every CDR3 protein. There are about 540,000 distinct CDR3 sequences in the sample; approximately 22% occur only once, and roughly 2.8% lies in the top ten. The sample was also linked to a second study, of T cells expressing NK-cell markers. That report notes: In generating TCR beta cDNA, 5'RACE template switching with UMIs was used.

The sample was CD4+ T cells sorted from PBMCs, taken about 11 days after vaccination. Receptors originate from a man aged 45-65 years who received an inactivated influenza vaccine.

This clonotype has more than one count but fewer than ten. The chain has TRBV6-2 or TRBV6-3 and TRBJ2-7; D unresolved. Germline CDR1 and CDR2: MNHEY and SVGEGT. V lost 7 bases to trimming and J lost 2 bases, with 15 bases between them. CDR3 length equals 14 residues. The CDR3 loop reads CASTPGARPYEQYF. Here the CDR3 DNA reads TGTGCCAGCACCCCTGGAGCCAGGCCCTACGAGCAGTACTTC.

This clonotype was seen a few times. The chain has TRBV10-2 and TRBJ1-2; D ambiguous. The CDR3 loop spans 14 amino acids. Germline V gives CDR1 WSHSY, CDR2 SAAADI. Trimming cost V 6 bases and J 4 bases, with 15 bases left between them. The CDR3 bases are TGCGCCAGCAGGACTCTAACGTCCAGCTATGGCTACACCTTC. Translating it yields CASRTLTSSYGYTF.

The chain couples TRBV12-3 or TRBV12-4 to TRBJ1-6; D is ambiguous. Trimming took off 3 bases at V and 9 bases at J, with 9 bases between the two ends. The CDR3 is 13 amino acids. The CDR3 region is CASSFYGVSPLHF. The CDR3, as DNA: TGTGCCAGCAGTTTTTACGGAGTTTCACCCCTCCACTTT.

V and J are TRBV18 and TRBJ2-1, with 8 nucleotides matching TRBD2. The germline gives CDR1 KGHSH, CDR2 LQKENI. The J segment lost 9 bases and the V segment lost 3 bases, leaving 4 bases of the junction unmatched. This CDR3 contains 13 residues. The DNA for the CDR3 is TGTGCCAGCTCACCGGAGCGGGGGCTTGAGCAGTTCTTC. Translated: CASSPERGLEQFF.

This clonotype has just a few counts. This rearrangement joins TRBV20-1 to TRBJ2-7; 11 bases agree with TRBD2. V lost 0 bases, J lost 4 bases, and 5 bases stayed unmatched. Germline CDR1 and CDR2: DFQATT and SNEGSKA (reference sequence). The CDR3 sequence is 15 residues long. CDR3 sequence (DNA): TGCAGTGCTAGAGAGCGGACTAGCGGGCTGTACGAGCAGTACTTC. It translates to CSARERTSGLYEQYF.

The chain is built from TRBV13 and TRBJ2-7; 7 bases map to TRBD1. Trimming at V came to 5 bases and at J to 4 bases, leaving 11 bases not matched to a gene. CDR1 and CDR2 (germline): PRHDT, FYEKMQ (reference sequence). CDR3 length: 15 residues. This CDR3 is CASSLRTGSLYEQYF. The CDR3 nucleotides are TGTGCCAGCAGCCTCCGGACAGGATCGCTGTACGAGCAGTACTTC.

In this sample, this clonotype turned up a few times. CDR3 amino acids: CASSLHKGSDGYTF. Here the CDR3 DNA reads TGTGCCAGCAGCTTACACAAAGGGTCGGATGGCTACACCTTC. The chain couples TRBV7-9 to TRBJ1-2; D is undetermined. The CDR3 sequence is 14 residues long. Germline-derived CDR1 and CDR2 are SEHNR and FQNEAQ (reference sequence). V gave up 2 bases and J gave up 6 bases, with 13 bases separating them.

Many counts were recorded for this clonotype. V is TRBV29-1 and J is TRBJ1-2; D may be TRBD1 (5 bases). Per germline, CDR1 SQVTM and CDR2 ANQGSEA. The CDR3 loop spans 12 amino acids. Trimming left V 7 bases short and J 0 bases short, with 9 bases between. The CDR3 loop is CSAPGPNYGYTF. The CDR3, as DNA: TGCAGCGCCCCGGGACCTAACTATGGCTACACCTTC. The entire variable domain, with the rest obtained from reference TRBV29-1 and TRBJ1-2, is as follows: SAVISQKPSRDICQRGTSLTIQCQVDSQVTMMFWYRQQPGQSLTLIATANQGSEATYESGFVIDKFPISRPNLTFSTLTVSNMSPEDSSIYLCSAPGPNYGYTFGSGTRLTVV.

The rearrangement uses TRBV2 and TRBJ2-7; 10 bases fit TRBD2. CDR1 and CDR2 from the germline V gene are SNHLY and FYNNEI. The CDR3 covers 14 residues. Unmatched junction bases numbered 5, after V lost 8 bases and J lost 1 base. The CDR3 protein is CASFGLAASYEQYF. CDR3 DNA sequence: TGTGCCAGCTTTGGACTAGCGGCTTCCTACGAGCAGTACTTC.

This clonotype was seen a handful of times. V is TRBV6-2 or TRBV6-3 and J is TRBJ2-3; TRBD2 agrees at 8 bases. Germline V gives CDR1 MNHEY, CDR2 SVGEGT. The trim removed 0 bases at V and 3 bases at J, leaving 2 bases unmatched. The CDR3 extends over 15 amino acids. CDR3 region: CASSYSAGATDTQYF. The DNA of the CDR3 is TGTGCCAGCAGTTACTCAGCGGGAGCAACAGATACGCAGTATTTT.

Only a few counts were recorded for this clonotype. The V and J genes are TRBV6-2 or TRBV6-3 and TRBJ1-5, with unresolved D. This CDR3 spans 15 amino acids. Trimming cost V 4 bases and J 4 bases, with 14 bases left between them. Looked up from germline, CDR1 is MNHEY and CDR2 is SVGEGT. This CDR3 is CASSSLQNVNQPQHF. The CDR3 DNA follows: TGTGCCAGCAGTTCGTTACAGAATGTTAATCAGCCCCAGCATTTT.

In this sample, this clonotype turned up a few times. The chain has TRBV29-1 and TRBJ2-1; 8 nucleotides agree with TRBD1. After removal of 6 bases from V and 8 bases from J, the junction contained 3 bases not matched to a gene. Per germline, CDR1 SQVTM and CDR2 ANQGSEA. CDR3 length equals 11 residues. CDR3 region: CSVDRGDEQFF. In DNA form, the CDR3 reads TGCAGCGTCGACAGGGGAGATGAGCAGTTCTTC.

There are a few counts of this clonotype. The chain is built from TRBV5-6 and TRBJ2-7; the D gene is possibly TRBD2 (6 bases). CDR1 and CDR2 from the germline V gene are SGHDT and YYEEEE. The germline V and J ends were trimmed by 1 base and 2 bases, with 10 bases remaining between them. The CDR3 has 14 amino acids. CDR3 protein: CASSLPGVAYEQYF. Written as DNA, the CDR3 is TGTGCCAGCAGCTTGCCGGGGGTGGCCTACGAGCAGTACTTC.

This chain joins TRBV20-1 and TRBJ1-6, with D perhaps matching TRBD1 (6 bases). This CDR3 contains 14 residues. CDR1 and CDR2 (germline): DFQATT, SNEGSKA (reference sequence). Deletions cut 4 bases from V and 13 bases from J, with 20 bases between. CDR3 in amino acids: CSAIKDSFRSPLHF. DNA of the CDR3: TGCAGTGCTATAAAGGACAGCTTTAGATCTCCCCTCCACTTT.